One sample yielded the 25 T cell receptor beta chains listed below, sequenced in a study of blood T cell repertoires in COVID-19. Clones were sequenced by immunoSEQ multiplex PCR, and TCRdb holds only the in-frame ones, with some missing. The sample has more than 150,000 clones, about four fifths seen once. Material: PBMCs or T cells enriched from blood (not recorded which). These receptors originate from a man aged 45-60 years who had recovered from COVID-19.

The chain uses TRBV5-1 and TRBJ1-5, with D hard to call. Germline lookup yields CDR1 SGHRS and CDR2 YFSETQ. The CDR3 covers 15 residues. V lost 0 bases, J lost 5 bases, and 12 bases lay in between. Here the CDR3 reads CASSLGEAPDQPQHF. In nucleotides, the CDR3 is TGCGCCAGCAGCTTGGGAGAAGCCCCCGATCAGCCCCAGCATTTT.

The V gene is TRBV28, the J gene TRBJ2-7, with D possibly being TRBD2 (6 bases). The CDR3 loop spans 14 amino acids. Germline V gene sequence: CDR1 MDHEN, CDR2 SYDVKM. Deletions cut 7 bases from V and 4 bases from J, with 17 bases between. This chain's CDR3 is CASTPGGSSYEQYF. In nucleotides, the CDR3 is TGTGCCAGCACCCCCGGGGGTAGCTCGTACGAGCAGTACTTC.

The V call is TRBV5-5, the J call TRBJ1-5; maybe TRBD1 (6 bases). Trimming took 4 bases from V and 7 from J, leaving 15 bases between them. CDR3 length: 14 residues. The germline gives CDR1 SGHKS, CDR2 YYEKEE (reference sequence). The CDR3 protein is CASSVNTGSQPQHF. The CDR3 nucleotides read TGTGCCAGCAGCGTCAACACAGGGTCACAGCCCCAGCATTTT.

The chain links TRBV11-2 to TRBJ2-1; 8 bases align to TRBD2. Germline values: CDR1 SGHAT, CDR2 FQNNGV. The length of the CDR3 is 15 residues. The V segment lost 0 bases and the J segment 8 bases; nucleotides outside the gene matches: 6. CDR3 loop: CASSLDLGGAYEQFF. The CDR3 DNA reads TGTGCCAGCAGCTTAGATCTCGGGGGGGCCTATGAGCAGTTCTTC.

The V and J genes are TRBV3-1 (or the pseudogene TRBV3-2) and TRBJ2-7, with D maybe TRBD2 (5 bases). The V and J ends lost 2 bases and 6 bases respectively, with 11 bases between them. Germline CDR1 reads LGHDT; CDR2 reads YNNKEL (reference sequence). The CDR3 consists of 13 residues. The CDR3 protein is CASSQQRRGEQYF. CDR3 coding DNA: TGTGCCAGCAGCCAACAGCGCCGGGGCGAGCAGTACTTC.

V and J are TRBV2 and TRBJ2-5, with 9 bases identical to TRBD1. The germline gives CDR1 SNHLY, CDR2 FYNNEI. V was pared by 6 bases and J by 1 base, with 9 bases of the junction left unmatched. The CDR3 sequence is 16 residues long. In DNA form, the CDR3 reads TGTGCCAGCAGCACACCGGGACAGGGCGTCCAAGAGACCCAGTACTTC. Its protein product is CASSTPGQGVQETQYF.

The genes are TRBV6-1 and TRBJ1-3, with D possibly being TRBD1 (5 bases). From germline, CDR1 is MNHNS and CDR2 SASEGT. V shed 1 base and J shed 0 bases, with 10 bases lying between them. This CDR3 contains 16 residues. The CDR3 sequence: CASSEGNRNSGNTIYF. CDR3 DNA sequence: TGTGCCAGCAGTGAAGGGAACAGGAACTCTGGAAACACCATATATTTT.

CDR3 amino acids: CASSLVAAGGTGELFF. The CDR3 DNA reads TGTGCCAGCAGCTTAGTGGCGGCGGGGGGCACCGGGGAGCTGTTTTTT. V gene TRBV11-2 combines with J gene TRBJ2-2; TRBD2 agrees at 8 bases. The junction had 5 bases not matched to a gene; V was cut back by 1 base and J by 4 bases. CDR3 size: 16 residues. Germline-derived CDR1 and CDR2 are SGHAT and FQNNGV.

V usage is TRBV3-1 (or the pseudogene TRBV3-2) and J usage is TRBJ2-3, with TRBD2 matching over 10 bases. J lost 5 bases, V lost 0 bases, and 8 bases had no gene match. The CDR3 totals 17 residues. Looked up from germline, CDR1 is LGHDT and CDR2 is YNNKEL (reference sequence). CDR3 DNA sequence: TGTGCCAGCAGCCAAGATGAAGCGGGGGGGCCTAGAGATACGCAGTATTTT. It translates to CASSQDEAGGPRDTQYF.

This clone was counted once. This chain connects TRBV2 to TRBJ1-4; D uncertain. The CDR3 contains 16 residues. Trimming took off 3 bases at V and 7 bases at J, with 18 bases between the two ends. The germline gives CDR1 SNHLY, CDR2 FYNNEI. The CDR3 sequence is CASSDGVGGIGEKLFF. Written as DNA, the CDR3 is TGTGCCAGCAGTGATGGAGTGGGAGGCATTGGTGAAAAACTGTTTTTT.

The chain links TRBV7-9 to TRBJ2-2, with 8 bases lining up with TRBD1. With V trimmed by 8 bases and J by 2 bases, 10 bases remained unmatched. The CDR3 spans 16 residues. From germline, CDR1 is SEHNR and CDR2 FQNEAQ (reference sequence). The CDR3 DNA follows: TGTGCCAGCTCGACGGACAGGGAGATTAACACCGGGGAGCTGTTTTTT. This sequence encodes CASSTDREINTGELFF.

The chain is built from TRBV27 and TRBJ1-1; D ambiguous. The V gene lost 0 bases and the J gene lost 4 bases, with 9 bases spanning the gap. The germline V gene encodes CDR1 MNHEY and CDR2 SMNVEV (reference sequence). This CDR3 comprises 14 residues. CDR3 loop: CASSLSAAATEAFF. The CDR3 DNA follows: TGTGCCAGCAGTTTATCGGCAGCGGCCACTGAAGCTTTCTTT.

The CDR3 is CASRVGLADEQYF. The CDR3, as DNA: TGTGCCAGCAGAGTAGGACTAGCGGACGAGCAGTACTTC. This chain links TRBV27 with TRBJ2-7; TRBD2 agrees at 10 bases. This CDR3 is 13 amino acids long. V lost 6 bases to trimming and J lost 5 bases; unmatched junction nucleotides: 4. The germline V gene has CDR1 MNHEY and CDR2 SMNVEV (reference sequence).

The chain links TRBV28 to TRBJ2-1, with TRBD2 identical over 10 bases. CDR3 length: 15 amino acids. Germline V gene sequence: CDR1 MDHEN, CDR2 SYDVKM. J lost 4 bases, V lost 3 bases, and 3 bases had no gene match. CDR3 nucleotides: TGTGCCAGCAGTTTTCAGACTAGCGGGTACAATGAGCAGTTCTTC. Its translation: CASSFQTSGYNEQFF.

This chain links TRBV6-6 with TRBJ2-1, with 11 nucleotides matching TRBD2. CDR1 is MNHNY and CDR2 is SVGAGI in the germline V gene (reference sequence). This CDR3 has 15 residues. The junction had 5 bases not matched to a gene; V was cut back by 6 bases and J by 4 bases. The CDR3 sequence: CASRTSGMGYNEQFF. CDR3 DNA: TGTGCCAGCAGGACTAGCGGGATGGGGTACAATGAGCAGTTCTTC.

The CDR3 sequence: CASTTGVGGSYEQYF. The CDR3, as DNA: TGCGCCAGCACCACGGGTGTTGGAGGGTCCTACGAGCAGTACTTC. The rearrangement links TRBV5-1 to TRBJ2-7, with a tentative D call TRBD2 (6 bases). Per germline, CDR1 SGHRS and CDR2 YFSETQ. The germline V and J ends were trimmed by 6 bases and 1 base, with 17 bases remaining between them. The CDR3 spans 15 residues.

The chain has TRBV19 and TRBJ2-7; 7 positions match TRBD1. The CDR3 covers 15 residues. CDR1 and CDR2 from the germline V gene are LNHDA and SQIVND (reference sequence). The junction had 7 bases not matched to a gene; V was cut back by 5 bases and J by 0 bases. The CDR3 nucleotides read TGTGCCAGTAGTGAACAGGGGACAACCTCCTACGAGCAGTACTTC. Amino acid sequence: CASSEQGTTSYEQYF.

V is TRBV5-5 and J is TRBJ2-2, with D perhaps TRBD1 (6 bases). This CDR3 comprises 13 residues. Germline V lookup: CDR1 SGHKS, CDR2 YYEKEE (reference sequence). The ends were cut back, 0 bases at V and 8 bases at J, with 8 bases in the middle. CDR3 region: CASSLDRVGELFF. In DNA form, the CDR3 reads TGTGCCAGCAGCTTGGACAGGGTTGGGGAGCTGTTTTTT.

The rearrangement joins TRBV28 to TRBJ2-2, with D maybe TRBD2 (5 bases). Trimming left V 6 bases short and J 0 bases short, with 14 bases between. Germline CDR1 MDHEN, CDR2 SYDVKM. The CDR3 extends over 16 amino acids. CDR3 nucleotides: TGTGCCAGCAGAACGAGGACTCTTTCGAACACCGGGGAGCTGTTTTTT. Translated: CASRTRTLSNTGELFF.

CDR3 coding DNA: TGTGCCAGCAGTTTAGGGGACAGCTATGGCTACACCTTC. Its translation: CASSLGDSYGYTF. The chain uses TRBV12-3 or TRBV12-4 and TRBJ1-2, with 7 bases aligning to TRBD1. The J segment lost 4 bases and the V segment lost 1 base, leaving 0 bases of the junction unmatched. CDR3 length equals 13 residues.

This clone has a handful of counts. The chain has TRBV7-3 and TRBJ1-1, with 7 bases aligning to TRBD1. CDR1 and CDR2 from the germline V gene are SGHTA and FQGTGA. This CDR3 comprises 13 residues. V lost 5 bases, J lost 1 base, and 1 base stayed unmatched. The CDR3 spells CASSRQGNTEAFF. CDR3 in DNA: TGTGCCAGCAGCAGACAGGGGAACACTGAAGCTTTCTTT.

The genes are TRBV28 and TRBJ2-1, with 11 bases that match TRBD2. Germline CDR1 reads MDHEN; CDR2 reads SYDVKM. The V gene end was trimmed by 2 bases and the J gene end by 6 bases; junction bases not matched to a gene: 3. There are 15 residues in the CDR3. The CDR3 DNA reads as TGTGCCAGCAGTTTAGTGACTAGCGGGATCAATGAGCAGTTCTTC. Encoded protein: CASSLVTSGINEQFF.

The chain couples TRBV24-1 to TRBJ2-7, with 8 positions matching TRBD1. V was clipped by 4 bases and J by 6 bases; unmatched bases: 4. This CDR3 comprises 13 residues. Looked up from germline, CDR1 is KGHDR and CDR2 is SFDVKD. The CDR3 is CATSEPGGLEQYF. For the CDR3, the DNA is TGTGCCACCAGTGAACCAGGGGGCCTCGAGCAGTACTTC.

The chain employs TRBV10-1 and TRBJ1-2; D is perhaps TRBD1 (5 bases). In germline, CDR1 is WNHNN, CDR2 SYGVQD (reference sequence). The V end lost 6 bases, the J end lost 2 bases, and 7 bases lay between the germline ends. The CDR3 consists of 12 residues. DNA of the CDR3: TGCGCCAGCAGAGACAGAAACTATGGCTACACCTTC. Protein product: CASRDRNYGYTF.

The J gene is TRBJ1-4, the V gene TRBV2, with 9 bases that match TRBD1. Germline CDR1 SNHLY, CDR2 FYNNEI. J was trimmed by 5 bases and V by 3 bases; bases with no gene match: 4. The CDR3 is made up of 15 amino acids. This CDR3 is CASSDIGQGNEKLFF. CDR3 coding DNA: TGTGCCAGCAGTGATATAGGACAGGGGAATGAAAAACTGTTTTTT.